These T cell receptor beta chains were read from a single sample in a study of blood T cell repertoires in COVID-19. Assay: immunoSEQ multiplex PCR; the TCRdb copy retains only in-frame clones and omits some. The sample lists 200,000 to 250,000 clones, about nine tenths occurring once. Material: peripheral blood. The receptors stem from a woman aged 55-75 years with acute or convalescent COVID-19. Both conserved end residues are part of each CDR3. A D gene is named only where the DNA matches it firmly. Some rows mark clone size as missing; the rest say once, few, many or name a class of expanded clone.

-	TRBJ1-5	TRBV27	-	CASSLSRGGQPQHF
-	TRBJ1-1	TRBV15	-	CATSKGFGEDTEAFF
-	TRBJ1-5	TRBV2	TRBD1	CASSAQDRGLQPQHF
-	TRBJ2-1	TRBV3-1/TRBV3-2	TRBD2	CASSQRRQGLAGGSNNEQFF
-	TRBJ1-5	TRBV15	-	CATTLDITNQPQHF
-	TRBJ2-2	TRBV5-1	-	CASSLDWRLLLYTNTGELFF
-	TRBJ1-1	TRBV10-3	TRBD1	CAISEGQGWNTEAFF
-	TRBJ1-1	TRBV6-5	-	CASRPRRDLNTEAFF
once	TRBJ2-7	TRBV7-2	TRBD2	CASSSLRLAGGPSEQYF
-	TRBJ1-2	TRBV5-5	-	CASSLGRIDLYGYTF
-	TRBJ1-1	TRBV16	TRBD1	CASSRTQDRGNTEAFF
-	TRBJ2-7	TRBV4-2	TRBD2	CASSQATSGGTYEQYF
-	TRBJ1-1	TRBV3-1/TRBV3-2	-	CASSQSWGHTKAFF
-	TRBJ2-5	TRBV27	TRBD1	CASSATGQVYQETQYF
few	TRBJ1-6	TRBV29-1	TRBD1	CSVKRDSSNSPLHF
-	TRBJ1-1	TRBV6-5	TRBD1	CATVKGTVPEAFF
-	TRBJ2-3	TRBV9	TRBD2	CASSVDSGWRDTQYF
-	TRBJ2-3	TRBV11-2	TRBD2	CASSKLAGFTDTQYF
once	TRBJ2-7	TRBV4-1	TRBD1	CASSQSTGGFSYEQYF
few	TRBJ2-1	TRBV6-2/TRBV6-3	TRBD2	CASSSGLSVHEQFF
few	TRBJ1-1	TRBV7-2	-	CASSSDMNTEAFF
-	TRBJ2-1	TRBV6-1	TRBD2	CASREAGAGNEQFF
-	TRBJ2-1	TRBV3-1/TRBV3-2	-	CASSRTYSYNEQFF
-	TRBJ2-6	TRBV28	-	CASSLHRAGANVLTF
-	TRBJ2-7	TRBV19	-	CASSESGQLYEQYF
-	TRBJ1-3	TRBV5-4	-	CASSLAGVGNTIYF
-	TRBJ2-1	TRBV7-9	TRBD2	CASRGLAGGNEQFF
-	TRBJ1-6	TRBV6-7	TRBD1	CASRVGQGDSPLHF
-	TRBJ2-5	TRBV20-1	TRBD2	CSASQPSGGALETQYF
-	TRBJ1-2	TRBV5-1	-	CASSLGSDYGYTF
-	TRBJ1-5	TRBV19	TRBD1	CASSDRGRGSNQPQHF